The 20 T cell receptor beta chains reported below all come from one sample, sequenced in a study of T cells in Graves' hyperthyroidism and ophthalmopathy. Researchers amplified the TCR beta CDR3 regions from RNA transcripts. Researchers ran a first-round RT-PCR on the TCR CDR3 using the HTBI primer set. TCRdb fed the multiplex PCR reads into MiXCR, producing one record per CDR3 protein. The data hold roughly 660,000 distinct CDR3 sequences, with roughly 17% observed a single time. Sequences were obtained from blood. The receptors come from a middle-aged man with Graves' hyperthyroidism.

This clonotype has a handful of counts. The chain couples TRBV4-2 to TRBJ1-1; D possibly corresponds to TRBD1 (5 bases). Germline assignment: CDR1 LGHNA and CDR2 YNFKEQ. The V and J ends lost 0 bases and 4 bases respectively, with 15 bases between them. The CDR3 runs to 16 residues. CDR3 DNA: TGTGCCAGCAGCCAAGATAGGGGACGGGGAGGCACTGAAGCTTTCTTT. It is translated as CASSQDRGRGGTEAFF.

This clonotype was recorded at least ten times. CDR3 coding DNA: TGTGCCAGCAGTCCCGGACTAGCGGGAGGTAGTGGGGAGACCCAGTACTTC. It specifies CASSPGLAGGSGETQYF. The gene calls are TRBV2 and TRBJ2-5, with TRBD2 matching 14 bases. The CDR3 has 17 amino acids. After removal of 5 bases from V and 5 bases from J, the junction contained 10 bases not matched to a gene. The germline gives CDR1 SNHLY, CDR2 FYNNEI.

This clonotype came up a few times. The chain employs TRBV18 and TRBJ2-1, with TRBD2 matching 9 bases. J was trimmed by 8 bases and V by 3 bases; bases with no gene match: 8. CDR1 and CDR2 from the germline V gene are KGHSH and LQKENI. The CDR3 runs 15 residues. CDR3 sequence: CASSPQLAGLDEQFF. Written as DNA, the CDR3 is TGTGCCAGCTCACCTCAACTAGCGGGTTTAGATGAGCAGTTCTTC.

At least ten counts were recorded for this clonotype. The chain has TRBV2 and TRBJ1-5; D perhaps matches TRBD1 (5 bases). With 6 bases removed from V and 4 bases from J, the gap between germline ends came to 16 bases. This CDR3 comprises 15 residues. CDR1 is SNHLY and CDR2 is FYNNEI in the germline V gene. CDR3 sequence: CASSPLRAGNQPQHF. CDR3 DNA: TGTGCCAGCAGCCCCCTAAGGGCAGGGAATCAGCCCCAGCATTTT.

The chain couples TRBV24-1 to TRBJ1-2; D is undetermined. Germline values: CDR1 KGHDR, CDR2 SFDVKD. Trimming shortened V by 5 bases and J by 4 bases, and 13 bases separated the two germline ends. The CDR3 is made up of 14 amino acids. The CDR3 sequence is CATSGEGGSYGYTF. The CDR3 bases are TGTGCCACCAGTGGCGAGGGTGGGAGCTATGGCTACACCTTC.

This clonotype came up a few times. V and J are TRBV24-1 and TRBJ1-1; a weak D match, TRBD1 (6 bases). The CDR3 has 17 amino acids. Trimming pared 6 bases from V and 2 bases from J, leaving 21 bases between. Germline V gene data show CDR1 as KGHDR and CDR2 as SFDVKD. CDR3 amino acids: CATSKKRGDNPNTEAFF. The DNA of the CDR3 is TGTGCCACCAGTAAAAAAAGGGGGGACAACCCTAACACTGAAGCTTTCTTT.

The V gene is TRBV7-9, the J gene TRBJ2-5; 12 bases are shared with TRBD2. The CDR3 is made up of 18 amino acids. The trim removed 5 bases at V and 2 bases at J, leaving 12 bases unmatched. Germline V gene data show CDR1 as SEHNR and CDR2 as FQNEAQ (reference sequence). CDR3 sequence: CASSPGTSGPLTQETQYF. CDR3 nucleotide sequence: TGTGCCAGCAGCCCGGGGACTAGCGGGCCCCTCACACAAGAGACCCAGTACTTC. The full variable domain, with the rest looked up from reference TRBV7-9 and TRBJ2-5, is DTGVSQNPRHKITKRGQNVTFRCDPISEHNRLYWYRQTLGQGPEFLTYFQNEAQLEKSRLLSDRFSAERPKGSFSTLEIQRTEQGDSAMYLCASSPGTSGPLTQETQYFGPGTRLLVL.

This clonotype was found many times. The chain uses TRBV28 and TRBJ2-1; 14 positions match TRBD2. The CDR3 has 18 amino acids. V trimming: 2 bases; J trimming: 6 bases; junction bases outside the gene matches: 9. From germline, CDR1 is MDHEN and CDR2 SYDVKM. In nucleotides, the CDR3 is TGTGCCAGCAGTTTAGAGACTAGCGGGGGGGCGGTAGGCAATGAGCAGTTCTTC. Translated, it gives CASSLETSGGAVGNEQFF.

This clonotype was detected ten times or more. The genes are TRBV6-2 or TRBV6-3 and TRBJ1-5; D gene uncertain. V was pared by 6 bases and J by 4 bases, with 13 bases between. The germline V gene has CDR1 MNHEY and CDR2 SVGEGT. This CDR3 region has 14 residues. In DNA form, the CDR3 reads TGTGCCAGCAGCGAGGGAGGGTGGAATCAGCCCCAGCATTTT. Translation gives CASSEGGWNQPQHF.

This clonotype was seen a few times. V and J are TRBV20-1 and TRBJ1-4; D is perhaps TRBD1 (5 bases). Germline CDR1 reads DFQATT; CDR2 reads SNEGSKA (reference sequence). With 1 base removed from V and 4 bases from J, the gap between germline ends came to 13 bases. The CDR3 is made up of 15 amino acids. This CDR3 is CSARGPGVGNEKLFF. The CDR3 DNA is TGCAGTGCTAGAGGCCCGGGGGTTGGTAATGAAAAACTGTTTTTT.

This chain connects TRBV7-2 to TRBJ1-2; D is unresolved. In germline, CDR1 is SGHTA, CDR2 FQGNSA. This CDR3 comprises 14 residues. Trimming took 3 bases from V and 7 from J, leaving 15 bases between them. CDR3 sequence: CASSFSYLISGYTF. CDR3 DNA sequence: TGTGCCAGCAGCTTTTCCTACTTGATCTCTGGCTACACCTTC. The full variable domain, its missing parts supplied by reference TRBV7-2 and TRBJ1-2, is GAGVSQSPSNKVTEKGKDVELRCDPISGHTALYWYRQSLGQGLEFLIYFQGNSAPDKSGLPSDRFSAERTGGSVSTLTIQRTQQEDSAVYLCASSFSYLISGYTFGSGTRLTVV.

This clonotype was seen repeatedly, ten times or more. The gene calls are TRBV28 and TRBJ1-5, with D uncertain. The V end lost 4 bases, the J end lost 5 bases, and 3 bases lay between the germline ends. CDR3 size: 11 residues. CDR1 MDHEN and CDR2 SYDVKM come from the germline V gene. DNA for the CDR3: TGTGCCAGCAGTTCTGATCAGCCCCAGCATTTT. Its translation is CASSSDQPQHF.

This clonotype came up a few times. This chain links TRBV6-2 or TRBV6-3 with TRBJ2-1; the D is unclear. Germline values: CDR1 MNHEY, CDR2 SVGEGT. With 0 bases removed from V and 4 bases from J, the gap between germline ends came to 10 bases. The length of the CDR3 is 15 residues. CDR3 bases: TGTGCCAGCAGTTACTCTACGGCTGGATACAATGAGCAGTTCTTC. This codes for CASSYSTAGYNEQFF.

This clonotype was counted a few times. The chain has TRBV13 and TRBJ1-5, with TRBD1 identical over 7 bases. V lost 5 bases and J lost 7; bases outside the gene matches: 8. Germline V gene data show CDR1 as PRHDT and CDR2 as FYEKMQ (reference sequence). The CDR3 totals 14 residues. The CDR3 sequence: CASSITGAQQPQHF. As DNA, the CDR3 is TGTGCCAGCAGCATTACAGGGGCTCAACAGCCCCAGCATTTT.

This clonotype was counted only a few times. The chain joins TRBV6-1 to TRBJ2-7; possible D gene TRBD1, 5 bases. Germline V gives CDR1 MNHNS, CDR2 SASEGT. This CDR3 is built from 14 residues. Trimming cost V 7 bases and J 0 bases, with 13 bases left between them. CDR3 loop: CASNKDIISYEQYF. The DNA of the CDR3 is TGTGCCAGCAATAAGGACATCATCTCCTACGAGCAGTACTTC.

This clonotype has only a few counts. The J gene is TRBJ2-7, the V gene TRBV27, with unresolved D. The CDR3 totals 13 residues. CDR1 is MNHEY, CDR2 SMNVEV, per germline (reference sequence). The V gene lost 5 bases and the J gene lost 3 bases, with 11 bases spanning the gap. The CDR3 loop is CASSTHSNYEQYF. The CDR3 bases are TGTGCCAGCAGTACGCACAGTAACTACGAGCAGTACTTC.

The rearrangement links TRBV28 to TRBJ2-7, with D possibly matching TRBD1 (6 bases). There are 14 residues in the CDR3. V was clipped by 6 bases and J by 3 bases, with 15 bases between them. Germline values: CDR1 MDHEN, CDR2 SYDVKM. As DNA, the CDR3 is TGTGCCAGCAGCCGGAGCTTACAGGGCTACGAGCAGTACTTC. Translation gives CASSRSLQGYEQYF. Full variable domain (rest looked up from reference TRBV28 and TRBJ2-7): DVKVTQSSRYLVKRTGEKVFLECVQDMDHENMFWYRQDPGLGLRLIYFSYDVKMKEKGDIPEGYSVSREKKERFSLILESASTNQTSMYLCASSRSLQGYEQYFGPGTRLTVT.

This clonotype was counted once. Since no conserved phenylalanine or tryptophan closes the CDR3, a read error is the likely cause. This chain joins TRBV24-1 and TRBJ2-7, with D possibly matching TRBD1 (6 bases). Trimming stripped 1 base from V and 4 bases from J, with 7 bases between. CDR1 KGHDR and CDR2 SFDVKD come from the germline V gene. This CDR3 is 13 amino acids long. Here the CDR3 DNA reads TGTGCCACCAGTGATTTACAGGGATACGAGCAGTACCTC. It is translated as CATSDLQGYEQYL.

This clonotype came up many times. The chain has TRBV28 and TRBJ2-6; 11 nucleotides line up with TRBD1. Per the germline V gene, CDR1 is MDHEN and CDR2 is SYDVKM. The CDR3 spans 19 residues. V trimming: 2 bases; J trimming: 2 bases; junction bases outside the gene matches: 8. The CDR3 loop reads CASSLIGTGGLPGANVLTF. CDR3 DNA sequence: TGTGCCAGCAGTTTAATCGGGACAGGGGGGTTACCTGGGGCCAACGTCCTGACTTTC.

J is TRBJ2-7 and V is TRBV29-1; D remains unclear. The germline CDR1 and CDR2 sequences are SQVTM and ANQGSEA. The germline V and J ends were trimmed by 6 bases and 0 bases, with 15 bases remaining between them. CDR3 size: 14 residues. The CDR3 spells CSVAQTDTSYEQYF. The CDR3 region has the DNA TGCAGCGTCGCACAAACCGACACCTCCTACGAGCAGTACTTC.